The 8 T cell receptor beta chains listed next were all sequenced from one sample in a study of response to subunit inactivated influenza vaccine. TCRdb itself ran the RT-PCR reads through MiXCR, one entry per CDR3 protein. The table lists approximately 520,000 distinct CDR3 sequences, more than 15% of them singletons, with 3% to 3.5% in the top ten. The sequencing used CD4+ T cells sorted from PBMCs, collected less than 25 months after vaccination. All receptors come from a man in his fifties or sixties who received an inactivated influenza vaccine.

This clonotype was seen repeatedly, ten times or more. The gene calls are TRBV20-1 and TRBJ1-2; no reliable D call. CDR3 length: 12 amino acids. Trimming shortened V by 4 bases and J by 4 bases, and 10 bases separated the two germline ends. Germline loops: CDR1 DFQATT, CDR2 SNEGSKA (reference sequence). The CDR3 loop is CSANGAAYGYTF. CDR3 in DNA: TGCAGTGCTAACGGAGCCGCCTATGGCTACACCTTC.

Ten or more counts support this clonotype. This chain uses TRBV6-1 with TRBJ2-5; D call uncertain. The CDR3 loop spans 14 amino acids. Germline-derived CDR1 and CDR2 are MNHNS and SASEGT. The V and J ends lost 5 bases and 4 bases respectively, with 14 bases between them. The CDR3 DNA sequence: TGTGCCAGCAGTCCGACGACTTCCGGAGAGACCCAGTACTTC. Translation: CASSPTTSGETQYF.

This clonotype was found many times. The chain employs TRBV28 and TRBJ2-7; TRBD2 agrees at 7 bases. The germline gives CDR1 MDHEN, CDR2 SYDVKM. The CDR3 has 16 amino acids. After removal of 4 bases from V and 3 bases from J, the junction contained 12 bases not matched to a gene. The CDR3 coding sequence is TGTGCCAGCAGTTCCGGGGGAGGGGTTTCCCACTACGAGCAGTACTTC. This translates into CASSSGGGVSHYEQYF.

This clonotype was detected a few times. The genes are TRBV21-1 and TRBJ2-7; the table calls TRBD1, which could not be checked here. TRBV21-1 is classified as a pseudogene. The CDR3 is 13 residues long. The CDR3 reads CASITARQALRYF. The CDR3 nucleotides read TGTGCCAGCATCACCGCAAGACAGGCCTTACGGTACTTC.

The chain has TRBV12-3 or TRBV12-4 and TRBJ2-1; TRBD1 might be the D (5 bases). CDR3 size: 16 residues. Trimming took 5 bases from V and 8 from J, leaving 22 bases between them. The DNA for the CDR3 is TGTGCCAGCAGTACCAGACAGACCCTCGGTCGGGATGAGCAGTTCTTC. It specifies CASSTRQTLGRDEQFF.

This clonotype occurred a few times. The chain is built from TRBV3-1 and TRBJ1-1; tentative D call: TRBD1 (5 bases). The CDR3 has 13 residues. V lost 4 bases and J 7 bases, leaving 13 bases between the germline ends. Germline CDR1 is LGHDT and CDR2 is YNNKEL (reference sequence). For the CDR3, the DNA is TGTGCCAGCAGCCTGGGGCAGGCGTTTGAAGCTTTCTTT. Its protein is CASSLGQAFEAFF.

V gene TRBV5-5 combines with J gene TRBJ2-5; perhaps TRBD2 as D (6 bases). This CDR3 has 14 residues. Germline values: CDR1 SGHKS, CDR2 YYEKEE (reference sequence). V was clipped by 4 bases and J by 5 bases, with 15 bases between them. CDR3 residues: CASSPGLAMETQYF. CDR3 sequence (DNA): TGTGCCAGCAGCCCTGGGCTAGCGATGGAGACCCAGTACTTC.

The chain recombines TRBV29-1 with TRBJ2-2, with TRBD2 identical over 8 bases. The ends lost 6 bases at V and 5 bases at J; junction bases unmatched: 11. Germline-derived CDR1 and CDR2 are SQVTM and ANQGSEA. The CDR3 covers 15 residues. DNA for the CDR3: TGCAGCGTAAGCGGGCGGGGGGCAAGGACCGGGGAGCTGTTTTTT. Its protein product is CSVSGRGARTGELFF.